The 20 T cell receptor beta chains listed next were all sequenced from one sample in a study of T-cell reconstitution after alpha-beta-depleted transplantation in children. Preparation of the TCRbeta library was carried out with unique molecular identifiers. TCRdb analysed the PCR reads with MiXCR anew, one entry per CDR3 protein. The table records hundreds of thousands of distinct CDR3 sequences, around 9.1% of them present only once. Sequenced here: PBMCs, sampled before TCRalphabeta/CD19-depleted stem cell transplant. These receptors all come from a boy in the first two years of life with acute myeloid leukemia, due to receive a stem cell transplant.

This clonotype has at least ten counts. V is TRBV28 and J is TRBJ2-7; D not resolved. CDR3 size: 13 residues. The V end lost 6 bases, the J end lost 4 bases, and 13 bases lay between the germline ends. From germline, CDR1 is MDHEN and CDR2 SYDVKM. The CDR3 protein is CASSLLAAYEQYF. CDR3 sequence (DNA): TGTGCCAGCAGCTTGCTGGCAGCATACGAGCAGTACTTC.

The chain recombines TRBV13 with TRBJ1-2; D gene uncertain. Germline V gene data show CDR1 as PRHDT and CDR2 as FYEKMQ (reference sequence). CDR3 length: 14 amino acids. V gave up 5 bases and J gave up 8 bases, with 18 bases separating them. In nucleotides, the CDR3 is TGTGCCAGCAGCCCCGGGATCTTCTGCTCGGGCTACACCTTC. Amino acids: CASSPGIFCSGYTF. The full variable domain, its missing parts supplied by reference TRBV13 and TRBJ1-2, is AAGVIQSPRHLIKEKRETATLKCYPIPRHDTVYWYQQGPGQDPQFLISFYEKMQSDKGSIPDRFSAQQFSDYHSELNMSSLELGDSALYFCASSPGIFCSGYTFGSGTRLTVV.

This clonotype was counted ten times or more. CDR3 nucleotides: TGCAGCGTTGAACATCCAGGGGATAGCTCCTACGAGCAGTACTTC. This gives the protein CSVEHPGDSSYEQYF. The chain joins TRBV29-1 to TRBJ2-7, with D possibly being TRBD1 (6 bases). Trimming stripped 2 bases from V and 0 bases from J, with 14 bases between. Looked up from germline, CDR1 is SQVTM and CDR2 is ANQGSEA. The CDR3 contains 15 residues.

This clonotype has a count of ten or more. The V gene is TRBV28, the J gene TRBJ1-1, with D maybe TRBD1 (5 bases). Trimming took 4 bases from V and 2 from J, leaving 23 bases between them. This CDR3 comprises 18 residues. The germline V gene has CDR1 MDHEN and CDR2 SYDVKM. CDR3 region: CASSSPPGGRKDNTEAFF. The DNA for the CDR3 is TGTGCCAGCAGTTCCCCGCCGGGGGGTCGTAAGGATAACACTGAAGCTTTCTTT.

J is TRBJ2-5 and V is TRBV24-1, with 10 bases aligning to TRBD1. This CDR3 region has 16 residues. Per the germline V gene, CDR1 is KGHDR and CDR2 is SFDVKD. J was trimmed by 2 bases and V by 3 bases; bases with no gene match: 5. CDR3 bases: TGTGCCACCAGTGATGGGGGACAGGGGCTACAAGAGACCCAGTACTTC. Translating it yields CATSDGGQGLQETQYF.

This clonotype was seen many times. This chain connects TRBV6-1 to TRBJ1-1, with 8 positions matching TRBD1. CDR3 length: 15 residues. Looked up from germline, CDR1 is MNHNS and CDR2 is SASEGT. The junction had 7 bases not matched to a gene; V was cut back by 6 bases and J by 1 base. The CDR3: CASSRQGTPNTEAFF. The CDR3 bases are TGTGCCAGCAGCCGACAGGGGACCCCGAACACTGAAGCTTTCTTT.

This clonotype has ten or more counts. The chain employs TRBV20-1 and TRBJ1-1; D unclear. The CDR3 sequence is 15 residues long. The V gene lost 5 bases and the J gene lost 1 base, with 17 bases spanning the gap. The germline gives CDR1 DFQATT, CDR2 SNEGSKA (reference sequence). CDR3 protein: CSAPLRLTSNTEAFF. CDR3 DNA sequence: TGCAGTGCTCCTTTGCGGCTTACCTCGAACACTGAAGCTTTCTTT.

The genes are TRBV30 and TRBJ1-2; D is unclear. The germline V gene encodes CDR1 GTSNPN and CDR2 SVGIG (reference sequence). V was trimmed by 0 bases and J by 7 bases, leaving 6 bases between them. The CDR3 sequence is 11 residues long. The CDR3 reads CAWSVRGGYTF. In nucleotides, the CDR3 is TGTGCCTGGAGTGTACGGGGTGGCTACACCTTC.

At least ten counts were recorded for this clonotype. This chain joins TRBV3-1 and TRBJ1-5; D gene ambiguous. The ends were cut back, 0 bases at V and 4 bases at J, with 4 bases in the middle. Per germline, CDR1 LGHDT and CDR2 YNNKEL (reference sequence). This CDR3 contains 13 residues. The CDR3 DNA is TGTGCCAGCAGCCAAGATTTAAATCAGCCCCAGCATTTT. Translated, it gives CASSQDLNQPQHF.

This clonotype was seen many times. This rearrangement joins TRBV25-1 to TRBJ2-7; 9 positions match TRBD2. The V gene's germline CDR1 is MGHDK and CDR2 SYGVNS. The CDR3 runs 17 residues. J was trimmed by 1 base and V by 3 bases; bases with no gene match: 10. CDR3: CASSDFFSGSRSYEQYF. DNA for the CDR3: TGTGCCAGCAGTGACTTCTTTAGCGGGAGTAGATCCTACGAGCAGTACTTC.

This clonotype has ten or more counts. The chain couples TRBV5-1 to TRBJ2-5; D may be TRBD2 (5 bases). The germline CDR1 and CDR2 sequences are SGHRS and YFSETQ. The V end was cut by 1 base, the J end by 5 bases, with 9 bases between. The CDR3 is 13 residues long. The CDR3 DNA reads TGCGCCAGCAGCTTGTACGGGGAGGAGACCCAGTACTTC. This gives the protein CASSLYGEETQYF.

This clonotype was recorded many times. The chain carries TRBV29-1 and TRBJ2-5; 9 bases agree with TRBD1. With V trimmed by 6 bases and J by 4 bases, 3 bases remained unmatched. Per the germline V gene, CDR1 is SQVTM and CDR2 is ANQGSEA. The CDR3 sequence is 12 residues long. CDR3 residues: CSVKQGAETQYF. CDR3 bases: TGCAGCGTAAAACAGGGGGCAGAGACCCAGTACTTC.

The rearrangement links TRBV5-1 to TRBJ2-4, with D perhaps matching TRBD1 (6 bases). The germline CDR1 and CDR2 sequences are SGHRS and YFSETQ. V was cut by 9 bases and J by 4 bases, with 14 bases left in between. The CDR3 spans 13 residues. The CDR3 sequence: CATEQQGKNIQYF. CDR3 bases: TGCGCCACCGAGCAACAGGGAAAAAACATTCAGTACTTC.

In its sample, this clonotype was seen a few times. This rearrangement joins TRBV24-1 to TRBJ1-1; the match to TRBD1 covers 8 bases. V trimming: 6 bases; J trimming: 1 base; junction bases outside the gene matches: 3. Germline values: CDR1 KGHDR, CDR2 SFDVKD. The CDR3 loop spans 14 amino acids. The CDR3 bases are TGTGCCACCAGTCGGACAGGGTCGAACACTGAAGCTTTCTTT. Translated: CATSRTGSNTEAFF.

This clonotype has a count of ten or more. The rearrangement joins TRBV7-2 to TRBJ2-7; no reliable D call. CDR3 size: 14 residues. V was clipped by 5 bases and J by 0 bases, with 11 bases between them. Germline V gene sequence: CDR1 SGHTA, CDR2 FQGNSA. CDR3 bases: TGTGCCAGCAGCCTCGGGTGGAGCTCCTACGAGCAGTACTTC. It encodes CASSLGWSSYEQYF.

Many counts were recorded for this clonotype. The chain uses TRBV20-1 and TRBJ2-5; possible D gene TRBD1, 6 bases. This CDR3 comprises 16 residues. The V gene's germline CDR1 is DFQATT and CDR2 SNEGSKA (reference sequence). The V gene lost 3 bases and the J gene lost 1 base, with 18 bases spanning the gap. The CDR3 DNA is TGCAGTGCTAGTTCCCTCGAGGGCAGGGGCCAAGAGACCCAGTACTTC. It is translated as CSASSLEGRGQETQYF.

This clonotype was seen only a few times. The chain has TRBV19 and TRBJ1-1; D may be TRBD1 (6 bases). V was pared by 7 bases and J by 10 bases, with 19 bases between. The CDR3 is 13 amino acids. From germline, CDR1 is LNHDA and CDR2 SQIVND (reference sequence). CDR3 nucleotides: TGTGCCAGTAAGACCCCCGGGGGCGGATTAGCTTTCTTT. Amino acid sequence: CASKTPGGGLAFF.

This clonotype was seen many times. The CDR3 is CASSPQGQGVGDYGYTF. CDR3 nucleotides: TGTGCCAGCAGTCCACAAGGACAGGGGGTGGGGGACTATGGCTACACCTTC. The rearrangement links TRBV28 to TRBJ1-2; TRBD1 matches 10 bases. V lost 5 bases to trimming and J lost 3 bases; unmatched junction nucleotides: 12. This CDR3 spans 17 amino acids. The germline gives CDR1 MDHEN, CDR2 SYDVKM.

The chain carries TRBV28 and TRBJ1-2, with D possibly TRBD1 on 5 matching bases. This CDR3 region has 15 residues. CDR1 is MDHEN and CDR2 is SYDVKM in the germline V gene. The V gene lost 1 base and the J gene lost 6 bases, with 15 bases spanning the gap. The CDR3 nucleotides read TGTGCCAGCAGTTTATCCCCAGGGTGGGAGGATGGCTACACCTTC. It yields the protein CASSLSPGWEDGYTF.

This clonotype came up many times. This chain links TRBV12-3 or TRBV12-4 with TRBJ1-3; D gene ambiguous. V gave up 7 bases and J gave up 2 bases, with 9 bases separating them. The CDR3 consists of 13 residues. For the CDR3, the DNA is TGTGCCAGCAAAGGCTTTCCTGGAAACACCATATATTTT. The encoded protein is CASKGFPGNTIYF.